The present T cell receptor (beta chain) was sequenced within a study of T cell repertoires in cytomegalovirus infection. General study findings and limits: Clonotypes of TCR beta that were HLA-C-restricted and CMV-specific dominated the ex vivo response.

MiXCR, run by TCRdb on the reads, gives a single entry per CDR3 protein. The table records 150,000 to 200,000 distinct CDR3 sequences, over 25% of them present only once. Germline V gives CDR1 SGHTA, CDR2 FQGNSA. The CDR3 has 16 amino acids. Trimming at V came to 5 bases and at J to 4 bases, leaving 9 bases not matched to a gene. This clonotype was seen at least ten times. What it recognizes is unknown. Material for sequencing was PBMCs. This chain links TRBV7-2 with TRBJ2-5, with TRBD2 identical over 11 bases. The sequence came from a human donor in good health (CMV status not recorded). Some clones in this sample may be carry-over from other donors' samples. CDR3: CASSPLAGAGGETQYF. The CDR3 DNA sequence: TGTGCCAGCAGCCCACTAGCGGGAGCAGGGGGAGAGACCCAGTACTTC.